What follows describes a single T cell receptor beta chain. Per the authors' pipeline: Estimation of nucleated cell counts relied on the amplification of reference gene primers. Libraries were prepared by immunoSEQ multiplex PCR; TCRdb keeps only in-frame clonotypes and omits some of them. V, J and clone size are those of that table, while D and trimming were read from the DNA. The table records tens of thousands of clones, roughly 84% of them present only once. CDR1 and CDR2 from the germline V gene are MNHEY and SMNVEV (reference sequence). Between the trimmed V and J ends, which lost 6 bases and 3 bases, there was a span of 6 bases. The CDR3 contains 12 residues. The sample is drawn from a study of blood T cell repertoires in COVID-19. Study-wide context: Acute and convalescent COVID-19 specimens originated in the United States, Italy and Spain. Sources were T cells, B-cell-depleted T cells, or PBMCs; the material itself was cDNA or gDNA.

V usage is TRBV27 and J usage is TRBJ2-1; D is ambiguous. The TCR was taken from a man between 65 and 80 years old with acute or convalescent COVID-19. Input material: peripheral blood. The CDR3 region is CASRPNYNEQFF. The CDR3 region has the DNA TGTGCCAGCAGGCCTAACTACAATGAGCAGTTCTTC.